This T cell receptor (beta chain) was retrieved from a study of CXCR3-negative and CXCR3-positive naive CD8 T cells. Study-wide findings and caveats: For the naive subsets, surface CD5 was similar, and TCR strength was inferred from TRB CDR3 properties. The level of CXCR3 expression partially decreased after cryopreservation; the majority of assays used fresh PBMCs.

Notes on this clonotype: The antigen is unknown.

The CDR3 consists of 12 residues. Germline assignment: CDR1 MNHEY and CDR2 SMNVEV (reference sequence). With UMI labels, 5' RACE was used to prepare the TRB cDNA libraries. Using the 5' RACE reads, TCRdb records one entry per CDR3 protein without DNA. In total, the table holds some 130,000 distinct CDR3 sequences. The sample was naive CXCR3- CD8+ T cells from blood. Subset in this sample: CD45RO-CCR7+CD27+CD95- naive CD8+ T cells lacking CXCR3 (TNR3-). The chain carries TRBV27 and TRBJ1-1; the TCRdb call, TRBD1, lacks DNA for checking. The clonotype originates from a human donor in good health. Some clones in this sample may be carry-over from other donors' samples. The CDR3 protein is CASQNRVTEAFF.